The TCR beta chain under discussion was sequenced for a study of neurological immune-mediated disorders. Each CDR3 protein gets one entry after TCRdb re-called the 5' RACE reads with MiXCR. The table records roughly 19,000 distinct CDR3 sequences, 6.5% to 9% of them present only once. This clonotype was picked up many times. Germline V gives CDR1 SQVTM, CDR2 ANQGSEA. The CDR3 contains 14 residues. Losses at the gene ends were 2 bases for V and 3 bases for J; bases not matched to a gene: 6. Sample: CD8+ T cells from blood. The chain uses TRBV29-1 and TRBJ2-7; 8 bases fit TRBD2. The clonotype originates from a woman aged 25 to 45 with HTLV-1-associated myelopathy (HAM/TSP). CDR3 nucleotide sequence: TGCAGCGTTGAATTAGCGGGGTCGGGCTACGAGCAGTACTTC. Translation gives CSVELAGSGYEQYF.